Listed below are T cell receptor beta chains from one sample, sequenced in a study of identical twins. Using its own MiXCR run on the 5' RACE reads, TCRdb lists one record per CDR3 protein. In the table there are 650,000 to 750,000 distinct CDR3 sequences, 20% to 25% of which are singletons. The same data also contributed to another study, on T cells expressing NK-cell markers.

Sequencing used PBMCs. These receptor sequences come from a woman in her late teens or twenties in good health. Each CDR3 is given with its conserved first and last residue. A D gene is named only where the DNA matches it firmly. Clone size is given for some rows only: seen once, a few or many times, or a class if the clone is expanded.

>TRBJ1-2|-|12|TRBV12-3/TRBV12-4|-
CASSDRYYGYTF
TGTGCCAGCAGCGACAGGTACTATGGCTACACCTTC
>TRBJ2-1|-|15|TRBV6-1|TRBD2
CASSDGLALSNEQFF
TGTGCCAGCAGTGACGGACTAGCCCTCAGCAATGAGCAGTTCTTC
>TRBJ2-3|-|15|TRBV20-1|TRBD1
CSGSYGRGPRDTQYF
TGCAGTGGTAGCTATGGCAGGGGGCCCCGAGATACGCAGTATTTT
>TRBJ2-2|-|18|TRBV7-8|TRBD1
CASSYGQGAHETTGELFF
TGTGCCAGCAGCTACGGACAGGGGGCACATGAGACTACCGGGGAGCTGTTTTTT
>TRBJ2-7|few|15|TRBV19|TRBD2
CASSMLAGGWYEQYF
TGTGCCAGTAGTATGTTAGCGGGAGGATGGTACGAGCAGTACTTC
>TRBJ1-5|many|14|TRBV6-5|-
CASSSQYSNQPQHF
TGTGCCAGCAGTTCTCAGTATAGCAATCAGCCCCAGCATTTT
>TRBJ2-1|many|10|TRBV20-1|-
CSGRDNEQFF
TGCAGTGGGAGGGACAATGAGCAGTTCTTC
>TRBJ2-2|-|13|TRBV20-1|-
CSAPDGTTGELFF
TGCAGTGCACCCGACGGAACCACCGGGGAGCTGTTTTTT
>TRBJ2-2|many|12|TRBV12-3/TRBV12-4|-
CASRPNTGELFF
TGTGCCAGCAGACCCAACACCGGGGAGCTGTTTTTT
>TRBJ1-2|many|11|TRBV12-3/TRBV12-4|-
CASSSDSGYTF
TGTGCCAGCAGTTCGGATTCTGGCTACACCTTC
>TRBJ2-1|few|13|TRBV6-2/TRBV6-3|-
CASSRSTYNEQFF
TGTGCCAGCAGCCGTTCCACATACAATGAGCAGTTCTTC
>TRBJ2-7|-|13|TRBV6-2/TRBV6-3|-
CASSSMVSYEQYF
TGTGCCAGCAGTTCAATGGTTTCCTACGAGCAGTACTTC
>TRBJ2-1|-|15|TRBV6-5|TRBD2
CASSYEGLAHNEQFF
TGTGCCAGCAGTTACGAGGGACTAGCACACAATGAGCAGTTCTTC
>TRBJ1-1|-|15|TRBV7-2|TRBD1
CASSFSSGGGTEAFF
TGTGCCAGCAGCTTTTCATCAGGGGGAGGCACTGAAGCTTTCTTT
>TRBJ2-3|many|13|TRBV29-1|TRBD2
CSVESGRVDTQYF
TGCAGCGTTGAAAGCGGGAGGGTAGATACGCAGTATTTT
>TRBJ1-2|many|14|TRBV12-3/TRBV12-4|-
CASSLGLQVYGYTF
TGTGCCAGCAGTTTAGGCCTCCAGGTCTATGGCTACACCTTC
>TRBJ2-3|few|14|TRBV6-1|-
CASSSRGGSDTQYF
TGTGCCAGCAGCTCCCGAGGAGGATCAGATACGCAGTATTTT
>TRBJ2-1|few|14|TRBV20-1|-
CSARGGWSYNEQFF
TGCAGTGCTAGAGGCGGATGGTCTTACAATGAGCAGTTCTTC
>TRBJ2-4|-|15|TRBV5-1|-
CASSLLGTAKNIQYF
TGCGCCAGCAGCTTGTTAGGGACAGCCAAAAACATTCAGTACTTC
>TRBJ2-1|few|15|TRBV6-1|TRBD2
CASLGAGGRKNEQFF
TGTGCCAGCCTTGGGGCGGGAGGGAGAAAGAATGAGCAGTTCTTC
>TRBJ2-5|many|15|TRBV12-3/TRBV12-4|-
CASSLTMDGQETQYF
TGTGCCAGCAGCTTGACGATGGACGGTCAAGAGACCCAGTACTTC
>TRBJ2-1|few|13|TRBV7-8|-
CASSLIGGNEQFF
TGTGCCAGCAGCTTAATAGGGGGCAATGAGCAGTTCTTC
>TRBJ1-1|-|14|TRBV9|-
CASSVGWGTTEAFF
TGTGCCAGCAGCGTAGGTTGGGGAACAACTGAAGCTTTCTTT
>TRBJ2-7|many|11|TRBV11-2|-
CASSPHNEQYF
TGTGCCAGCAGCCCGCACAACGAGCAGTACTTC
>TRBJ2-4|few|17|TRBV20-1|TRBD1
CSASRDRGPLAKNIQYF
TGCAGTGCTAGCCGGGACAGGGGGCCCCTAGCCAAAAACATTCAGTACTTC
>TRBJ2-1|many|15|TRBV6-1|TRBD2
CASSLAGPSYNEQFF
TGTGCCAGCAGTCTAGCGGGACCCTCCTACAATGAGCAGTTCTTC
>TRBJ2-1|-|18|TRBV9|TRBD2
CASSPAGLAGGNYNEQFF
TGTGCCAGCAGCCCAGCGGGACTAGCGGGGGGAAACTACAATGAGCAGTTCTTC
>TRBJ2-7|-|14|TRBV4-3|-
CASSQALRGNEQYF
TGCGCCAGCAGCCAAGCACTGAGGGGTAACGAGCAGTACTTC
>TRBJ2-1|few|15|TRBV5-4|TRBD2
CASSSLAGGMDEQFF
TGTGCCAGCAGCTCACTAGCGGGGGGAATGGATGAGCAGTTCTTC
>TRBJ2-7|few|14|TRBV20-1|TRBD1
CSAAGQGLTYEQYF
TGCAGTGCTGCCGGACAGGGTCTAACCTACGAGCAGTACTTC
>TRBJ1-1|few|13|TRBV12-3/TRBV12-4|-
CASSERGMTEAFF
TGTGCCAGCAGTGAGAGGGGGATGACTGAAGCTTTCTTT
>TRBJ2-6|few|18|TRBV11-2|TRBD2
CASTILAGAGRGANVLTF
TGTGCCAGCACCATACTAGCGGGGGCTGGAAGGGGGGCCAACGTCCTGACTTTC
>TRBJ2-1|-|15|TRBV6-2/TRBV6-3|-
CASSSFGRAYNEQFF
TGTGCCAGCAGCTCCTTTGGGCGGGCCTACAATGAGCAGTTCTTC